One and the same sample provided the 16 T cell receptor beta chains below, sequenced in a study of shared clonotypes between healthy human individuals. Produced via immunoSEQ multiplex PCR; TCRdb's table is partial and in-frame only. The sample lists some 1 million clones; 70% to 80% were seen once. The sequencing input was memory CD4+ T cells sorted from blood. Described subset: CD45RA-negative fraction. Every receptor here comes from a man aged 18 to 30 in good health.

About this clone: A clone one base away is much larger, so this may be a read error. The CDR3 region has the DNA TGTGCCAGCAGCTTCACAGGGGAAACAGATACGCAGTATTTT. Translating it yields CASSFTGETDTQYF. The chain has TRBV7-2 and TRBJ2-3, with 7 bases matching TRBD1. The V segment lost 3 bases and the J segment 3 bases; nucleotides outside the gene matches: 3. CDR1 and CDR2 (germline): SGHTA, FQGNSA. The CDR3 extends over 14 amino acids.

V usage is TRBV30 and J usage is TRBJ2-7; 7 nucleotides match TRBD1. Germline CDR1 is GTSNPN and CDR2 is SVGIG (reference sequence). The CDR3 contains 12 residues. V shed 3 bases and J 5 bases; nucleotides not matched to a gene: 4. CDR3 protein: CAWRRGQDEQYF. The CDR3 DNA follows: TGTGCCTGGAGAAGGGGGCAGGACGAGCAGTACTTC.

The chain carries TRBV19 and TRBJ2-6, with D maybe TRBD1 (8 bases). Trimming took off 6 bases at V and 2 bases at J, with 17 bases between the two ends. CDR1 and CDR2 from the germline V gene are LNHDA and SQIVND (reference sequence). CDR3 length: 17 residues. The CDR3 bases are TGTGCCAGTAGAGGGGGGGACAGGAGGGCTGGGGCCAACGTCCTGACTTTC. Residues: CASRGGDRRAGANVLTF.

Concerning this clone: The sample holds other DNA sequences that translate to the same CDR3. The V and J genes are TRBV5-4 and TRBJ2-7, with a possible D match to TRBD2 (5 bases). Germline-derived CDR1 and CDR2 are SGHNT and YYREEE (reference sequence). The CDR3 is 14 amino acids. V gave up 0 bases and J gave up 0 bases, with 7 bases separating them. CDR3 sequence reads: CASSLGGSSYEQYF. In DNA form, the CDR3 reads TGTGCCAGCAGCTTGGGTGGGAGCTCCTACGAGCAGTACTTC.

The count of this clone is one. V and J are TRBV7-6 and TRBJ2-3; D remains ambiguous. CDR3 size: 15 residues. Germline V gives CDR1 SGHVS, CDR2 FNYEAQ. Trimming removed 5 bases from V and 2 bases from J, with 14 bases in between. The CDR3 DNA reads TGTGCCAGCAGCCGTGTTGAATACCCCACAGATACGCAGTATTTT. Its protein product is CASSRVEYPTDTQYF.

This chain connects TRBV5-1 to TRBJ2-1, with D maybe TRBD2 (7 bases). Between the trimmed V and J ends, which lost 7 bases and 6 bases, there was a span of 17 bases. This CDR3 is 14 amino acids long. CDR1 and CDR2 (germline): SGHRS, YFSETQ. The CDR3 DNA sequence: TGCGCCAGCGGCGGCGGGGGCATTGGCAATGAGCAGTTCTTC. It specifies CASGGGGIGNEQFF.

The rearrangement uses TRBV5-6 and TRBJ2-7; D not resolved. The V end lost 0 bases, the J end lost 3 bases, and 7 bases lay between the germline ends. Germline V gene lookup returns CDR1 SGHDT and CDR2 YYEEEE. The CDR3 is made up of 13 amino acids. The CDR3 spells CASSLDPRYEQYF. The DNA for the CDR3 is TGTGCCAGCAGCTTGGATCCCCGCTACGAGCAGTACTTC.

This clone was seen only once. V gene TRBV6-4 combines with J gene TRBJ1-5; D is uncertain. The CDR3 sequence is 13 residues long. V lost 5 bases and J lost 5, with 10 bases in between. CDR1 and CDR2 from the germline V gene are MRHNA and SNTAGT. The CDR3 DNA reads TGTGCCAGCAGTCCAGGAGTCTATCAGCCCCAGCATTTT. Translating it yields CASSPGVYQPQHF.

The rearrangement uses TRBV6-5 and TRBJ1-1; D is unresolved. This CDR3 spans 13 amino acids. CDR1 and CDR2 from the germline V gene are MNHEY and SVGAGI. Trimming took off 6 bases at V and 1 base at J, with 9 bases between the two ends. This CDR3 is CASSMLRNTEAFF. The CDR3 DNA is TGTGCCAGCAGCATGTTACGGAACACTGAAGCTTTCTTT.

The J gene is TRBJ2-6, the V gene TRBV7-2; no clear D. V shed 1 base and J shed 3 bases, with 4 bases lying between them. CDR3 length: 14 residues. Germline CDR1 is SGHTA and CDR2 is FQGNSA. The CDR3 loop is CASSLGVGANVLTF. In nucleotides, the CDR3 is TGTGCCAGCAGCTTAGGGGTTGGGGCCAACGTCCTGACTTTC.

The chain couples TRBV2 to TRBJ2-2; possibly TRBD1 for D (6 bases). The V end was cut by 4 bases, the J end by 3 bases, with 12 bases between. CDR1 SNHLY and CDR2 FYNNEI come from the germline V gene. The CDR3 totals 15 residues. CDR3 DNA: TGTGCCAGCAGTGGGGGCAGGGGTTACACCGGGGAGCTGTTTTTT. Its protein is CASSGGRGYTGELFF.

This sequence joins TRBV28 and TRBJ2-7; D gene unclear. The CDR3 covers 11 residues. Trimming stripped 5 bases from V and 6 bases from J, with 8 bases between. Germline V lookup: CDR1 MDHEN, CDR2 SYDVKM. CDR3 coding DNA: TGTGCCAGCAGTACCTACAGCGAGCAGTACTTC. Encoded protein: CASSTYSEQYF.

The chain employs TRBV6-1 and TRBJ2-1; 13 bases are shared with TRBD2. Per germline, CDR1 MNHNS and CDR2 SASEGT. The CDR3 spans 15 residues. The V gene end was trimmed by 2 bases and the J gene end by 9 bases; junction bases not matched to a gene: 4. The CDR3 reads CASSETSGGAGEQFF. CDR3 coding DNA: TGTGCCAGCAGTGAAACTAGCGGGGGGGCAGGTGAGCAGTTCTTC.

This chain connects TRBV19 to TRBJ2-7, with TRBD1 identical over 8 bases. The germline gives CDR1 LNHDA, CDR2 SQIVND (reference sequence). With 4 bases clipped from V and 6 bases from J, the junction kept 8 bases outside the gene matches. The CDR3 totals 14 residues. CDR3 protein: CASSNPGQAVEQYF. CDR3 DNA: TGTGCCAGTAGTAATCCGGGACAGGCCGTCGAGCAGTACTTC.

This rearrangement joins TRBV4-2 to TRBJ2-7, with 7 positions matching TRBD2. Germline CDR1 and CDR2: LGHNA and YNFKEQ. There are 15 residues in the CDR3. The J segment lost 0 bases and the V segment lost 4 bases, leaving 6 bases of the junction unmatched. CDR3 DNA: TGTGCCAGCAGCCTCAGGCGGACTAGCTCCTACGAGCAGTACTTC. Translation gives CASSLRRTSSYEQYF.

The chain joins TRBV2 to TRBJ2-7; 8 bases line up with TRBD1. This CDR3 has 14 amino acids. Per germline, CDR1 SNHLY and CDR2 FYNNEI. The V gene end was trimmed by 7 bases and the J gene end by 0 bases; junction bases not matched to a gene: 5. The CDR3 bases are TGTGCCAGCAATGGACAGGGCAACTCCTACGAGCAGTACTTC. Translation: CASNGQGNSYEQYF.